The 30 T cell receptor beta chains below all came from one sample that was sequenced in a study of shared clonotypes between healthy human individuals. As defined, naive CD8 cells were CD45RO-negative and positively selected for CCR7, with terminally differentiated effector memory CD45RA+ cells excluded. The assay was immunoSEQ multiplex PCR, and TCRdb's table has in-frame clones only and misses some. The table shows about 680,000 clones, with about 90% occurring only once. What was sequenced was naive CD8+ T cells sorted from blood. The receptors were gathered from a man aged 25 to 45 in good health.

This clone was recorded only once. This chain connects TRBV18 to TRBJ2-2; 14 bases agree with TRBD2. V trimming: 4 bases; J trimming: 3 bases; junction bases outside the gene matches: 7. Per germline, CDR1 KGHSH and CDR2 LQKENI. There are 18 residues in the CDR3. The CDR3 DNA sequence: TGTGCCAGCTCACTCTCCGGGACTAGCGGGAGAGACACCGGGGAGCTGTTTTTT. This encodes CASSLSGTSGRDTGELFF.

The CDR3 reads CASSPTWASGTNEQFF. The CDR3 DNA follows: TGTGCCAGCAGCCCTACTTGGGCTAGCGGGACCAATGAGCAGTTCTTC. The chain is built from TRBV9 and TRBJ2-1, with 9 bases matching TRBD2. V lost 4 bases, J lost 6 bases, and 11 bases stayed unmatched. Germline V gene sequence: CDR1 SGDLS, CDR2 YYNGEE. CDR3 length equals 16 residues.

The genes are TRBV7-8 and TRBJ2-7; D is unclear. CDR1 and CDR2 (germline): SGHVS, FQNEAQ. CDR3 size: 14 residues. Between the trimmed V and J ends, which lost 4 bases and 0 bases, there was a span of 10 bases. The CDR3 sequence: CASSSYISSYEQYF. Here the CDR3 DNA reads TGTGCCAGCAGCTCCTATATAAGCTCCTACGAGCAGTACTTC.

The chain links TRBV28 to TRBJ1-1; D is unresolved. The CDR3 extends over 15 amino acids. Germline loops: CDR1 MDHEN, CDR2 SYDVKM. V lost 5 bases to trimming and J lost 1 base, with 14 bases between them. DNA for the CDR3: TGTGCCAGCAGTCTACACCTCGGTTCGAACACTGAAGCTTTCTTT. Translated, it gives CASSLHLGSNTEAFF. The variable domain in full, with the rest retrieved from reference TRBV28 and TRBJ1-1, is DVKVTQSSRYLVKRTGEKVFLECVQDMDHENMFWYRQDPGLGLRLIYFSYDVKMKEKGDIPEGYSVSREKKERFSLILESASTNQTSMYLCASSLHLGSNTEAFFGQGTRLTVV.

The chain links TRBV6-4 to TRBJ2-1; either TRBD1 or TRBD2 may supply D (5 bases each). V was trimmed by 6 bases and J by 10 bases, leaving 16 bases between them. The CDR3 is 13 amino acids. Germline CDR1 is MRHNA and CDR2 is SNTAGT. The CDR3 spells CASSSLGVKEQFF. CDR3 nucleotide sequence: TGTGCCAGCAGCTCCCTGGGGGTTAAAGAGCAGTTCTTC.

The gene calls are TRBV6-1 and TRBJ1-1; the D gene is possibly TRBD1 (6 bases). CDR3 length: 15 residues. Germline assignment: CDR1 MNHNS and CDR2 SASEGT. Trimming left V 3 bases short and J 0 bases short, with 11 bases between. CDR3 sequence (DNA): TGTGCCAGCAGTGAGCCCAGGGACATGAACACTGAAGCTTTCTTT. This encodes CASSEPRDMNTEAFF.

The chain joins TRBV7-8 to TRBJ1-5, with 10 bases fitting TRBD1. With 4 bases clipped from V and 9 bases from J, the junction kept 6 bases outside the gene matches. Germline V gene lookup returns CDR1 SGHVS and CDR2 FQNEAQ. This CDR3 region has 14 residues. The CDR3: CASSSGQGGGPQHF. The CDR3 region has the DNA TGTGCCAGCAGCTCTGGACAGGGGGGAGGGCCCCAGCATTTT.

The chain has TRBV6-1 and TRBJ2-3, with 8 positions matching TRBD1. V was clipped by 3 bases and J by 4 bases; unmatched bases: 6. The CDR3 consists of 15 residues. The germline V gene encodes CDR1 MNHNS and CDR2 SASEGT. The CDR3 DNA sequence: TGTGCCAGCAGTGAGGACAGGGTAGAGGCAGATACGCAGTATTTT. Encoded protein: CASSEDRVEADTQYF.

The chain recombines TRBV5-1 with TRBJ2-7, with 7 bases matching TRBD2. Trimming removed 0 bases from V and 7 bases from J; junction bases left unmatched: 7. CDR3 length: 14 amino acids. CDR1 and CDR2 from the germline V gene are SGHRS and YFSETQ. In DNA form, the CDR3 reads TGCGCCAGCAGCTTGGTGGCGGGAGTTTATGAGCAGTACTTC. Protein: CASSLVAGVYEQYF.

This chain links TRBV18 with TRBJ2-1, with 10 positions matching TRBD2. The CDR3 sequence is 16 residues long. The germline CDR1 and CDR2 sequences are KGHSH and LQKENI. V gave up 6 bases and J gave up 4 bases; unmatched junction bases: 9. CDR3 loop: CASSFASGSRYNEQFF. The DNA of the CDR3 is TGTGCCAGCTCCTTTGCTAGCGGGAGTAGGTACAATGAGCAGTTCTTC.

As regards this clone: The germline gene is not matched at one end of the junction; a read error may be the cause. Written as DNA, the CDR3 is TGTGCTAGCAGCTCTGGACAGGGTACTGAGCAGTTCTTC. Its translation is CASSSGQGTEQFF. The chain joins TRBV7-7 to TRBJ2-1; 8 bases are shared with TRBD1. The V gene's germline CDR1 is SSHAT and CDR2 FNYEAQ (reference sequence). This CDR3 region has 13 residues.

The V and J genes are TRBV7-6 and TRBJ2-7; 8 positions match TRBD1. The CDR3 sequence is 16 residues long. V gave up 4 bases and J gave up 0 bases; unmatched junction bases: 8. CDR1 and CDR2 from the germline V gene are SGHVS and FNYEAQ. CDR3 sequence reads: CASSSGQGLNSYEQYF. CDR3 in DNA: TGTGCCAGCAGCTCCGGACAGGGTCTGAACTCCTACGAGCAGTACTTC. Using reference TRBV7-6 and TRBJ2-7 for the parts outside the CDR3, the full variable domain is GAGVSQSPRYKVTKRGQDVALRCDPISGHVSLYWYRQALGQGPEFLTYFNYEAQQDKSGLPNDRFSAERPEGSISTLTIQRTEQRDSAMYRCASSSGQGLNSYEQYFGPGTRLTVT.

A word on this clone: Other DNA sequences in the sample encode the same CDR3. The chain couples TRBV7-9 to TRBJ2-5, with 8 bases aligning to TRBD1. CDR1 is SEHNR and CDR2 is FQNEAQ in the germline V gene (reference sequence). The CDR3 is 14 residues long. Trimming at V came to 5 bases and at J to 5 bases, leaving 7 bases not matched to a gene. CDR3 sequence (DNA): TGTGCCAGCAGCCCGGGACAGGTTGAGGAGACCCAGTACTTC. Its translation: CASSPGQVEETQYF.

The gene calls are TRBV7-6 and TRBJ2-1; TRBD2 matches 12 bases. The CDR3 spans 15 residues. The junction had 3 bases not matched to a gene; V was cut back by 6 bases and J by 3 bases. Germline V gene sequence: CDR1 SGHVS, CDR2 FNYEAQ. The CDR3 sequence is CASSPTSGSYNEQFF. Here the CDR3 DNA reads TGTGCCAGCAGTCCGACTAGCGGGAGCTACAATGAGCAGTTCTTC.

Here the CDR3 DNA reads TGCGCCAGCAGCTCCTGGGGGCAGGGGCAGTATTTT. Protein product: CASSSWGQGQYF. The chain carries TRBV5-1 and TRBJ2-3; weak D call: TRBD1 (6 bases). Germline V gives CDR1 SGHRS, CDR2 YFSETQ. The CDR3 spans 12 residues. V lost 3 bases to trimming and J lost 11 bases, with 13 bases between them.

The chain is built from TRBV10-2 and TRBJ1-4; possible D gene TRBD1, 5 bases. The germline V gene has CDR1 WSHSY and CDR2 SAAADI. Trimming stripped 7 bases from V and 4 bases from J, with 13 bases between. CDR3 length: 14 amino acids. CDR3 DNA: TGCGCCAGCAAAAATCCGGGACTTAATGAAAAACTGTTTTTT. This encodes CASKNPGLNEKLFF.

The chain carries TRBV28 and TRBJ2-1; 9 positions agree with TRBD1. The length of the CDR3 is 17 residues. V dropped 2 bases and J dropped 6; count of bases not matched to a gene: 11. The germline V gene encodes CDR1 MDHEN and CDR2 SYDVKM. CDR3 DNA sequence: TGTGCCAGCAGTTTAAGAAGACAGGGGGTTAAGAGCAATGAGCAGTTCTTC. This codes for CASSLRRQGVKSNEQFF.

This chain links TRBV9 with TRBJ2-2, with 9 bases matching TRBD1. Trimming took 0 bases from V and 1 from J; bases not matched to a gene: 10. CDR3 length: 19 amino acids. Germline V gene lookup returns CDR1 SGDLS and CDR2 YYNGEE. The CDR3 nucleotides are TGTGCCAGCAGCGTAGAGCATGGGACAGGGATGCAGAACACCGGGGAGCTGTTTTTT. This codes for CASSVEHGTGMQNTGELFF.

This sequence joins TRBV2 and TRBJ1-1; 8 bases are a match to TRBD1. CDR3 length: 14 amino acids. Germline CDR1 reads SNHLY; CDR2 reads FYNNEI. With V trimmed by 4 bases and J by 0 bases, 1 base remained unmatched. The CDR3, as DNA: TGTGCCAGCAGTGGGGACAGGTTGAACACTGAAGCTTTCTTT. Protein: CASSGDRLNTEAFF.

The J gene is TRBJ2-3, the V gene TRBV9; D might be TRBD1 (6 bases). Germline values: CDR1 SGDLS, CDR2 YYNGEE. This CDR3 contains 15 residues. V was pared by 3 bases and J by 2 bases, with 13 bases between. The DNA for the CDR3 is TGTGCCAGCAGCGACCCACAGGGCGCCACAGATACGCAGTATTTT. Translated, it gives CASSDPQGATDTQYF.

CDR3: CASSVSVVPLAGVDNEQFF. As DNA, the CDR3 is TGTGCCAGCAGCGTTAGTGTCGTTCCACTAGCGGGAGTTGACAATGAGCAGTTCTTC. This chain connects TRBV9 to TRBJ2-1, with 11 positions matching TRBD2. CDR1 SGDLS and CDR2 YYNGEE come from the germline V gene. With V trimmed by 2 bases and J by 5 bases, 15 bases remained unmatched. The CDR3 runs 19 residues.

This chain uses TRBV25-1 with TRBJ2-3; D call uncertain. The CDR3 is 13 residues long. The V gene's germline CDR1 is MGHDK and CDR2 SYGVNS. Trimming pared 3 bases from V and 4 bases from J, leaving 8 bases between. This CDR3 is CASSDLVADTQYF. CDR3 nucleotide sequence: TGTGCCAGCAGTGATCTAGTCGCAGATACGCAGTATTTT.

J is TRBJ1-2 and V is TRBV28; 7 bases map to TRBD1. Germline V lookup: CDR1 MDHEN, CDR2 SYDVKM. The junction had 8 bases not matched to a gene; V was cut back by 7 bases and J by 3 bases. This CDR3 has 14 residues. The chain's CDR3 is CASKGAGGDYGYTF. CDR3 DNA: TGTGCCAGCAAGGGGGCGGGAGGCGACTATGGCTACACCTTC.

This chain connects TRBV7-6 to TRBJ2-2; D not certain. V dropped 5 bases and J dropped 1 base, with 5 bases sitting between them. Germline assignment: CDR1 SGHVS and CDR2 FNYEAQ. This CDR3 has 13 residues. CDR3 sequence (DNA): TGTGCCAGCAGCCGCCAGAACACCGGGGAGCTGTTTTTT. Translating gives CASSRQNTGELFF.

V usage is TRBV28 and J usage is TRBJ2-7; 7 nucleotides match TRBD2. The germline CDR1 and CDR2 sequences are MDHEN and SYDVKM. The CDR3 length is 16 residues. The trim removed 1 base at V and 1 base at J, leaving 7 bases unmatched. The CDR3 here is CASSLFRGEPSYEQYF. The CDR3 nucleotides are TGTGCCAGCAGTTTATTCCGGGGGGAGCCTTCCTACGAGCAGTACTTC.

A word on this clone: A much larger clone differs by one base, so this may be a read error. This CDR3 is also generated by other DNA sequences in the sample. J is TRBJ2-2 and V is TRBV6-6, with no clear D. Trimming removed 6 bases at V and 0 bases at J, with 2 bases between. The length of the CDR3 is 12 residues. CDR1 and CDR2 from the germline V gene are MNHNY and SVGAGI (reference sequence). CDR3 protein: CASSPNTGELFF. The CDR3 DNA is TGTGCCAGCAGCCCGAACACCGGGGAGCTGTTTTTT.

The rearrangement joins TRBV18 to TRBJ2-2; D may match TRBD1 or TRBD2 (5 bases each). Between the trimmed V and J ends, which lost 7 bases and 0 bases, there was a span of 6 bases. The CDR3 runs to 13 residues. From germline, CDR1 is KGHSH and CDR2 LQKENI. The DNA of the CDR3 is TGTGCCAGCTGGGGGACGAACACCGGGGAGCTGTTTTTT. Its protein product is CASWGTNTGELFF.

This sequence joins TRBV7-8 and TRBJ2-5; tentatively, D is TRBD1 (5 bases). This CDR3 is built from 17 residues. Per the germline V gene, CDR1 is SGHVS and CDR2 is FQNEAQ. The V end lost 2 bases, the J end lost 2 bases, and 18 bases lay between the germline ends. This chain's CDR3 is CASSLRGLGAEQETQYF. CDR3 bases: TGTGCCAGCAGCTTAAGGGGCCTTGGGGCAGAACAAGAGACCCAGTACTTC.

CDR3 bases: TGCGCCAGCAGCTTGGTCGGTGCGGAGCAGTTCTTC. Translated, it gives CASSLVGAEQFF. The chain employs TRBV5-1 and TRBJ2-1; D unclear. Germline CDR1 is SGHRS and CDR2 is YFSETQ. The V end lost 0 bases, the J end lost 10 bases, and 8 bases lay between the germline ends. The CDR3 runs to 12 residues.

The gene calls are TRBV7-9 and TRBJ2-7, with TRBD1 matching 8 bases. V shed 7 bases and J 9 bases; nucleotides not matched to a gene: 20. CDR3 length: 16 residues. From germline, CDR1 is SEHNR and CDR2 FQNEAQ (reference sequence). The CDR3 loop is CASIPKGTGDRTVQYF. Written as DNA, the CDR3 is TGTGCCAGCATCCCGAAGGGGACAGGCGATCGAACGGTGCAGTACTTC.